The 15 T cell receptor beta chains in this list originate from one sample, sequenced in a study of T cells in Graves' hyperthyroidism and ophthalmopathy. There were TCR beta CDR3 regions amplified from RNA transcripts. Using the HTBI primer set, a first-round RT-PCR was run on the TCR CDR3. From the multiplex PCR reads, TCRdb called clonotypes with MiXCR, one entry per CDR3 protein. The sample shows more than 500,000 distinct CDR3 sequences, 35% to 55% of them seen only once. Sequencing input: peripheral blood or thyroid tissue (not recorded which). Receptors were obtained from an adult woman with Graves' disease, either hyperthyroidism or ophthalmopathy (not recorded which).

This rearrangement joins TRBV7-9 to TRBJ1-2; D remains ambiguous. The germline V gene has CDR1 SEHNR and CDR2 FQNEAQ (reference sequence). V dropped 1 base and J dropped 8 bases, with 11 bases sitting between them. This CDR3 comprises 13 residues. CDR3 sequence (DNA): TGTGCCAGCAGCTTAGGTGTAGGGAACGGCTACACCTTC. Protein: CASSLGVGNGYTF.

The chain uses TRBV7-9 and TRBJ2-7; D is unresolved. CDR1 and CDR2 (germline): SEHNR, FQNEAQ (reference sequence). The CDR3 totals 11 residues. Trimming left V 7 bases short and J 6 bases short, with 10 bases between. The CDR3 DNA is TGTGCCAGCACCCGAGCTGGCGAGCAGTACTTC. Its protein is CASTRAGEQYF.

This clonotype occurred many times. The chain carries TRBV5-1 and TRBJ2-7, with a possible D match to TRBD2 (6 bases). The germline CDR1 and CDR2 sequences are SGHRS and YFSETQ. This CDR3 has 14 residues. Trimming stripped 4 bases from V and 5 bases from J, with 16 bases between. CDR3 nucleotide sequence: TGCGCCAGCAGCCTTCAGGACGTAGCGGACGAGCAGTACTTC. This encodes CASSLQDVADEQYF.

At least ten counts were recorded for this clonotype. The chain couples TRBV4-2 to TRBJ1-2; D may be TRBD1 (5 bases). The CDR3 spans 17 residues. Germline CDR1 and CDR2: LGHNA and YNFKEQ. V was shortened by 3 bases and J by 0 bases, with 17 bases between the two germline ends. The CDR3 is CASSHTGRDPANYGYTF. The CDR3 nucleotides read TGTGCCAGCAGCCACACTGGGCGGGACCCTGCTAACTATGGCTACACCTTC.

The chain combines TRBV9 with TRBJ1-2; D remains unclear. Trimming took off 0 bases at V and 2 bases at J, with 11 bases between the two ends. This CDR3 has 15 amino acids. Germline values: CDR1 SGDLS, CDR2 YYNGEE. CDR3 sequence (DNA): TGTGCCAGCAGCGTAGTCGGACTTTCCAACTATGGCTACACCTTC. Residues: CASSVVGLSNYGYTF.

The chain has TRBV9 and TRBJ2-7; 8 bases agree with TRBD1. The CDR3 totals 15 residues. CDR1 is SGDLS and CDR2 is YYNGEE in the germline V gene. In nucleotides, the CDR3 is TGTGCTAGCCCTAAACACACAGGGGGGTCCTACGAGCAGTACTTC. Its translation is CASPKHTGGSYEQYF.

This sequence joins TRBV15 and TRBJ1-2, with a tentative D call TRBD1 (5 bases). This CDR3 is built from 19 residues. Looked up from germline, CDR1 is LNHNV and CDR2 is YYDKDF (reference sequence). With 4 bases removed from V and 0 bases from J, the gap between germline ends came to 24 bases. The CDR3 loop is CATSTDQGASSETNYGYTF. CDR3 nucleotide sequence: TGTGCCACCAGCACGGACCAGGGAGCGTCCAGTGAGACTAACTATGGCTACACCTTC.

This clonotype was seen many times. The CDR3 DNA follows: TGCGCCAGCAGCCGTCGGACGGGGAGTCCCCAAGAGACCCAGTACTTC. Protein product: CASSRRTGSPQETQYF. The rearrangement links TRBV5-1 to TRBJ2-5; D perhaps matches TRBD2 (5 bases). CDR3 length: 16 amino acids. V lost 4 bases and J lost 1, with 17 bases in between. Germline loops: CDR1 SGHRS, CDR2 YFSETQ. Filled out from reference TRBV5-1 and TRBJ2-5, the complete variable domain reads KAGVTQTPRYLIKTRGQQVTLSCSPISGHRSVSWYQQTPGQGLQFLFEYFSETQRNKGNFPGRFSGRQFSNSRSEMNVSTLELGDSALYLCASSRRTGSPQETQYFGPGTRLLVL.

The rearrangement joins TRBV7-9 to TRBJ2-5, with 7 bases identical to TRBD1. CDR3 length: 14 residues. Trimming removed 1 base from V and 9 bases from J; junction bases left unmatched: 8. Germline loops: CDR1 SEHNR, CDR2 FQNEAQ (reference sequence). The CDR3 region is CASSLVGGNQPQYF. DNA of the CDR3: TGTGCCAGCAGCTTAGTAGGGGGCAATCAGCCCCAGTACTTC.

The chain employs TRBV7-9 and TRBJ1-2, with D possibly being TRBD1 (5 bases). The CDR3 sequence is 13 residues long. The germline V gene encodes CDR1 SEHNR and CDR2 FQNEAQ (reference sequence). V shed 4 bases and J shed 5 bases, with 11 bases lying between them. CDR3 protein: CASSSPGPYGYTF. In nucleotides, the CDR3 is TGTGCCAGCAGCTCCCCGGGACCATATGGCTACACCTTC. Combining the CDR3 with reference TRBV7-9 and TRBJ1-2 gives the whole variable domain DTGVSQNPRHKITKRGQNVTFRCDPISEHNRLYWYRQTLGQGPEFLTYFQNEAQLEKSRLLSDRFSAERPKGSFSTLEIQRTEQGDSAMYLCASSSPGPYGYTFGSGTRLTVV.

The genes are TRBV15 and TRBJ2-5; 10 bases map to TRBD2. CDR3 size: 16 residues. CDR1 and CDR2 (germline): LNHNV, YYDKDF (reference sequence). With V trimmed by 1 base and J by 5 bases, 7 bases remained unmatched. The CDR3 region has the DNA TGTGCCACCAGCAGAGGAAGACTAGCGGGCGGTGAGACCCAGTACTTC. Protein product: CATSRGRLAGGETQYF.

The V gene is TRBV5-1, the J gene TRBJ2-7, with 8 bases lining up with TRBD1. Germline trimming cut 4 bases from V and 2 bases from J; bases unmatched to any gene: 5. This CDR3 spans 14 amino acids. Germline CDR1 and CDR2: SGHRS and YFSETQ. This CDR3 is CASSKTGEAYEQYF. Here the CDR3 DNA reads TGCGCCAGCAGCAAGACAGGGGAGGCCTACGAGCAGTACTTC.

This clonotype was picked up one time. This chain connects TRBV18 to TRBJ2-1; D possibly corresponds to TRBD2 (6 bases). CDR3 length equals 15 residues. Germline V gives CDR1 KGHSH, CDR2 LQKENI. The V end was cut by 0 bases, the J end by 14 bases, with 20 bases between. As DNA, the CDR3 is TGTGCCAGCTCACCACCGAGTATGCCGGGAGTCCGGGAGTTCTTC. Amino acid sequence: CASSPPSMPGVREFF. Using reference TRBV18 and TRBJ2-1 for the parts outside the CDR3, the full variable domain is NAGVMQNPRHLVRRRGQEARLRCSPMKGHSHVYWYRQLPEEGLKFMVYLQKENIIDESGMPKERFSAEFPKEGPSILRIQQVVRGDSAAYFCASSPPSMPGVREFFGPGTRLTVL.

This clonotype came up many times. V usage is TRBV2 and J usage is TRBJ1-6; D ambiguous. V gave up 7 bases and J gave up 12 bases, with 16 bases separating them. The CDR3 has 13 residues. CDR1 SNHLY and CDR2 FYNNEI come from the germline V gene. In DNA form, the CDR3 reads TGTGCCAGCACTATTTTGGGGATAGGACCCCTCCACTTT. Protein product: CASTILGIGPLHF.

The chain uses TRBV6-4 and TRBJ2-2; 7 bases map to TRBD2. Germline CDR1 and CDR2: MRHNA and SNTAGT. Losses at the gene ends were 0 bases for V and 4 bases for J; bases not matched to a gene: 8. This CDR3 spans 17 amino acids. The CDR3 is CASSDSTGGMATGELFF. CDR3 nucleotide sequence: TGTGCCAGCAGTGACTCGACGGGGGGTATGGCCACCGGGGAGCTGTTTTTT.